What follows are 20 T cell receptor beta chains derived from one specimen sequenced in a study of regulatory T cells in long-lasting Graves disease. The time point here: persistent/refractory GD, antithyroid drugs over 5 years with positive TRAb. RNA from PBMCs was the source of the TCR library. Arm-PCR of CDR3 regions with iRepertoire HTBI primers generated TCR beta libraries. TCRdb independently ran MiXCR on the multiplex PCR reads; one entry per CDR3 protein. Of 700,000 or so distinct CDR3 sequences in the sample, 30% were seen once. Material: peripheral blood mononuclear cells (PBMCs), obtained when the disease was refractory, from a patient treated with antithyroid drugs. These receptor sequences come from a female donor with Graves disease.

The J gene is TRBJ1-4, the V gene TRBV20-1, with D perhaps matching TRBD1 (5 bases). Deletions cut 0 bases from V and 3 bases from J, with 11 bases between. The CDR3 totals 15 residues. Per the germline V gene, CDR1 is DFQATT and CDR2 is SNEGSKA (reference sequence). The CDR3 DNA reads as TGCAGTGCTAGAGATCAGGGCATCCCTAATGAAAAACTGTTTTTT. Translated, it gives CSARDQGIPNEKLFF.

The genes are TRBV7-9 and TRBJ2-5; perhaps TRBD2 as D (5 bases). V was shortened by 4 bases and J by 1 base, with 10 bases between the two germline ends. The CDR3 sequence is 14 residues long. Germline V lookup: CDR1 SEHNR, CDR2 FQNEAQ (reference sequence). This chain's CDR3 is CASSSDFAQETQYF. DNA for the CDR3: TGTGCCAGCAGCTCGGACTTCGCCCAAGAGACCCAGTACTTC.

Only a few counts were recorded for this clonotype. This chain links TRBV12-5 with TRBJ2-1; D is possibly TRBD1 or TRBD2 (5 bases each). CDR1 is LGHNT, CDR2 FRNRAP, per germline. Trimming took 0 bases from V and 3 from J, leaving 18 bases between them. This CDR3 has 18 residues. Here the CDR3 DNA reads TGTGCTAGTGGTTTGGTACCTAAGGGGAGTTTGGGCTACAATGAGCAGTTCTTC. Residues: CASGLVPKGSLGYNEQFF.

The chain uses TRBV7-6 and TRBJ2-1; D remains ambiguous. Trimming stripped 5 bases from V and 0 bases from J, with 17 bases between. Germline CDR1 is SGHVS and CDR2 is FNYEAQ. The CDR3 has 17 residues. CDR3 residues: CASSPYPHSTSYNEQFF. DNA of the CDR3: TGTGCCAGCAGCCCGTACCCCCACTCTACCTCCTACAATGAGCAGTTCTTC.

The chain couples TRBV27 to TRBJ2-7, with TRBD2 matching over 9 bases. The CDR3 has 16 residues. Germline V gene sequence: CDR1 MNHEY, CDR2 SMNVEV (reference sequence). V shed 4 bases, J shed 0 bases, and the junction held 7 bases outside the gene matches. CDR3 coding DNA: TGTGCCAGCAGTTCCCGACTAGCGGCGCACTCCTACGAGCAGTACTTC. Protein: CASSSRLAAHSYEQYF.

The DNA for the CDR3 is TGCGCCAGCAGCCAGGGGGACCTAGCGGCCTACTACGAGCAGTACTTC. As protein: CASSQGDLAAYYEQYF. The V gene is TRBV4-1, the J gene TRBJ2-7; the match to TRBD2 covers 7 bases. The CDR3 sequence is 16 residues long. Germline V gives CDR1 MGHRA, CDR2 YSYEKL. The junction had 11 bases not matched to a gene; V was cut back by 3 bases and J by 3 bases.

This clonotype has just a few counts. V usage is TRBV6-1 and J usage is TRBJ1-5; the D is unclear. The CDR3 is 13 amino acids. Trimming left V 8 bases short and J 0 bases short, with 8 bases between. In germline, CDR1 is MNHNS, CDR2 SASEGT. The CDR3: CASGDISNQPQHF. CDR3 nucleotides: TGTGCCAGCGGCGACATTAGCAATCAGCCCCAGCATTTT.

The chain couples TRBV6-5 to TRBJ2-1; maybe TRBD2 (5 bases). The CDR3 sequence is 17 residues long. Trimming shortened V by 2 bases and J by 0 bases, and 14 bases separated the two germline ends. Germline loops: CDR1 MNHEY, CDR2 SVGAGI. CDR3 bases: TGTGCCAGCAGTTACAGAGGGTTGGGTAGCTCCTACAATGAGCAGTTCTTC. Its translation: CASSYRGLGSSYNEQFF.

This clonotype has a handful of counts. The J gene is TRBJ2-2, the V gene TRBV24-1; D is undetermined. V shed 3 bases and J shed 2 bases, with 9 bases lying between them. Germline CDR1 and CDR2: KGHDR and SFDVKD. The CDR3 is 15 residues long. The CDR3 loop reads CATSDTTSNTGELFF. The CDR3, as DNA: TGTGCCACCAGTGATACGACAAGTAACACCGGGGAGCTGTTTTTT.

This chain uses TRBV6-2 or TRBV6-3 with TRBJ2-7; 11 positions agree with TRBD2. The CDR3 length is 16 residues. The ends lost 5 bases at V and 2 bases at J; junction bases unmatched: 8. From germline, CDR1 is MNHEY and CDR2 SVGEGT. CDR3: CASSPGASGRPYEQYF. CDR3 bases: TGTGCCAGCAGTCCCGGAGCTAGCGGGAGGCCCTACGAGCAGTACTTC.

J is TRBJ1-5 and V is TRBV6-2 or TRBV6-3; TRBD1 matches 9 bases. V lost 9 bases, J lost 5 bases, and 8 bases stayed unmatched. The CDR3 totals 14 residues. CDR1 and CDR2 from the germline V gene are MNHEY and SVGEGT. CDR3 in DNA: TGTGCCAGTGGCCGGGACAGGGCTTATCAGCCCCAGCATTTT. Translated: CASGRDRAYQPQHF.

In this sample, this clonotype turned up many times. This chain connects TRBV28 to TRBJ1-5; no clear D. This CDR3 is built from 14 residues. Deletions cut 5 bases from V and 0 bases from J, with 8 bases between. Germline V gene sequence: CDR1 MDHEN, CDR2 SYDVKM. CDR3 sequence reads: CASSEPNSNQPQHF. The CDR3 nucleotides are TGTGCCAGCAGTGAACCGAATAGCAATCAGCCCCAGCATTTT. Full variable domain (rest looked up from reference TRBV28 and TRBJ1-5): DVKVTQSSRYLVKRTGEKVFLECVQDMDHENMFWYRQDPGLGLRLIYFSYDVKMKEKGDIPEGYSVSREKKERFSLILESASTNQTSMYLCASSEPNSNQPQHFGDGTRLSIL.

The chain employs TRBV30 and TRBJ2-6, with D perhaps being TRBD1 or TRBD2 (5 bases each). The V gene lost 7 bases and the J gene lost 2 bases, with 6 bases spanning the gap. The CDR3 sequence is 12 residues long. Germline loops: CDR1 GTSNPN, CDR2 SVGIG (reference sequence). Here the CDR3 reads CALGAGANVLTF. CDR3 in DNA: TGTGCCTTGGGGGCTGGGGCCAACGTCCTGACTTTC.

The chain links TRBV6-1 to TRBJ2-5, with 10 positions matching TRBD2. The CDR3 runs to 15 residues. With 2 bases clipped from V and 4 bases from J, the junction kept 4 bases outside the gene matches. The germline V gene encodes CDR1 MNHNS and CDR2 SASEGT. The chain's CDR3 is CASSETAGGVETQYF. The CDR3 region has the DNA TGTGCCAGCAGTGAAACAGCGGGAGGGGTAGAGACCCAGTACTTC.

This clonotype was seen more than once but under ten times. The rearrangement joins TRBV7-2 to TRBJ2-7; 16 bases line up with TRBD2. The V segment lost 5 bases and the J segment 2 bases; nucleotides outside the gene matches: 6. The CDR3 runs 17 residues. CDR1 is SGHTA and CDR2 is FQGNSA in the germline V gene. CDR3 region: CASSPGTSGRAAYEQYF. In DNA, the CDR3 is TGTGCCAGCAGCCCGGGGACTAGCGGGAGGGCAGCCTACGAGCAGTACTTC. Using reference TRBV7-2 and TRBJ2-7 for the parts outside the CDR3, the full variable domain is GAGVSQSPSNKVTEKGKDVELRCDPISGHTALYWYRQSLGQGLEFLIYFQGNSAPDKSGLPSDRFSAERTGGSVSTLTIQRTQQEDSAVYLCASSPGTSGRAAYEQYFGPGTRLTVT.

This clonotype was recorded many times. This chain connects TRBV12-3 or TRBV12-4 to TRBJ1-2; no definite D call. Between the trimmed V and J ends, which lost 5 bases and 5 bases, there was a span of 12 bases. CDR3 length: 13 residues. The CDR3 nucleotides read TGTGCCAGCAGTCCTTTCGACACGTATGGCTACACCTTC. Translating gives CASSPFDTYGYTF.

The sample holds a few counts of this clonotype. The rearrangement uses TRBV7-9 and TRBJ2-7; D remains unclear. The CDR3 contains 15 residues. The germline gives CDR1 SEHNR, CDR2 FQNEAQ (reference sequence). V was clipped by 0 bases and J by 4 bases, with 13 bases between them. The CDR3 spells CASSLARSTIYEQYF. The CDR3, as DNA: TGTGCCAGCAGCTTAGCGAGGTCAACGATTTACGAGCAGTACTTC.

The chain has TRBV18 and TRBJ2-5; possible D gene TRBD1, 5 bases. The CDR3 has 15 amino acids. The V and J ends lost 2 bases and 4 bases respectively, with 14 bases between them. The germline CDR1 and CDR2 sequences are KGHSH and LQKENI. CDR3 in amino acids: CASSPGAGNGETQYF. The CDR3 DNA sequence: TGTGCCAGCTCACCAGGGGCTGGCAACGGAGAGACCCAGTACTTC.

V gene TRBV2 combines with J gene TRBJ1-5; D is perhaps TRBD1 (5 bases). The CDR3 loop spans 15 amino acids. Germline V CDR1 and CDR2: SNHLY, FYNNEI. The V gene lost 5 bases and the J gene lost 3 bases, with 14 bases spanning the gap. CDR3 sequence: CASSSGGVNNQPQHF. CDR3 in DNA: TGTGCCAGCAGTTCCGGGGGGGTAAACAATCAGCCCCAGCATTTT. Combining the CDR3 with reference TRBV2 and TRBJ1-5 gives the whole variable domain EPEVTQTPSHQVTQMGQEVILRCVPISNHLYFYWYRQILGQKVEFLVSFYNNEISEKSEIFDDQFSVERPDGSNFTLKIRSTKLEDSAMYFCASSSGGVNNQPQHFGDGTRLSIL.

With regard to this clonotype: One junction end does not reproduce the germline sequence, and a read error may be involved. V usage is TRBV5-1 and J usage is TRBJ1-1; possible D gene TRBD1, 6 bases. Germline assignment: CDR1 SGHRS and CDR2 YFSETQ. The CDR3 totals 14 residues. CDR3 sequence reads: CASSLLGADTEALF. Written as DNA, the CDR3 is TGCGCCAGCAGCCTTCTGGGGGCGGACACTGAAGCTCTCTTT.